The 21 T cell receptor beta chains below all came from one sample that was sequenced in a study of shared clonotypes between healthy human individuals. The naive CD8 population came from CD45RO-negative cells selected for CCR7, without terminally differentiated effector memory CD45RA+ cells. Sequencing used immunoSEQ multiplex PCR; TCRdb keeps in-frame clones, though not all of them. Here the sample spans millions of clones, about 93% being singletons. Sequencing used naive CD8+ T cells from PBMCs. The receptors shown here come from a young man in good health. Some clones in this sample may be carry-over from other donors' samples.

The rearrangement links TRBV5-8 to TRBJ2-5; perhaps TRBD2 as D (6 bases). The CDR3 contains 14 residues. V lost 0 bases, J lost 5 bases, and 11 bases lay in between. The germline CDR1 and CDR2 sequences are SGHTS and YDEGEE. CDR3 sequence: CASSLVGAGETQYF. The CDR3 coding sequence is TGTGCCAGCAGCTTGGTAGGGGCGGGGGAGACCCAGTACTTC.

This clone turned up a few times. The CDR3 DNA sequence: TGTGCCAGCAGCTTTACCCCCAACGGAAACACCGGGGAGCTGTTTTTT. It translates to CASSFTPNGNTGELFF. The chain combines TRBV9 with TRBJ2-2; no definite D call. Trimming took off 4 bases at V and 2 bases at J, with 15 bases between the two ends. The CDR3 is 16 amino acids. From germline, CDR1 is SGDLS and CDR2 YYNGEE.

The rearrangement joins TRBV5-1 to TRBJ1-2; 9 positions match TRBD1. The J segment lost 4 bases and the V segment lost 4 bases, leaving 8 bases of the junction unmatched. From germline, CDR1 is SGHRS and CDR2 YFSETQ. The CDR3 consists of 15 residues. The CDR3, as DNA: TGCGCCAGCAGCACCGGGACAGGGCTTCCCTATGGCTACACCTTC. Translating it yields CASSTGTGLPYGYTF.

The chain recombines TRBV5-6 with TRBJ1-2, with D possibly being TRBD1 (6 bases). CDR1 and CDR2 (germline): SGHDT, YYEEEE. V lost 0 bases and J 6 bases, leaving 12 bases between the germline ends. The CDR3 totals 14 residues. The CDR3 DNA sequence: TGTGCCAGCAGCTTGGCCCTGTCAGGGGATGGCTACACCTTC. Translating gives CASSLALSGDGYTF. Full variable domain (outside the CDR3, taken from reference TRBV5-6 and TRBJ1-2): DAGVTQSPTHLIKTRGQQVTLRCSPKSGHDTVSWYQQALGQGPQFIFQYYEEEERQRGNFPDRFSGHQFPNYSSELNVNALLLGDSALYLCASSLALSGDGYTFGSGTRLTVV.

The rearrangement links TRBV11-2 to TRBJ2-4; TRBD2 is a possible D gene (6 bases). The CDR3 sequence is 15 residues long. Germline assignment: CDR1 SGHAT and CDR2 FQNNGV. Trimming took off 3 bases at V and 1 base at J, with 10 bases between the two ends. This CDR3 reads CASSFRGMAKNIQYF. The CDR3 nucleotides are TGTGCCAGCAGCTTCCGCGGGATGGCCAAAAACATTCAGTACTTC.

This clone appeared once. The chain carries TRBV27 and TRBJ2-7; D possibly matches TRBD1 or TRBD2 (6 bases each). The germline CDR1 and CDR2 sequences are MNHEY and SMNVEV (reference sequence). Trimming took 1 base from V and 3 from J, leaving 16 bases between them. There are 16 residues in the CDR3. The chain's CDR3 is CASSLWGADGLYEQYF. CDR3 DNA sequence: TGTGCCAGCAGTTTATGGGGGGCGGACGGCCTCTACGAGCAGTACTTC.

The chain carries TRBV25-1 and TRBJ2-3; D is unclear. The germline V gene has CDR1 MGHDK and CDR2 SYGVNS. Trimming pared 1 base from V and 3 bases from J, leaving 8 bases between. The length of the CDR3 is 14 residues. The CDR3 protein is CASSESRVTDTQYF. The DNA for the CDR3 is TGTGCCAGCAGTGAATCTCGGGTTACAGATACGCAGTATTTT. The complete variable domain, with remaining parts taken from reference TRBV25-1 and TRBJ2-3, reads EADIYQTPRYLVIGTGKKITLECSQTMGHDKMYWYQQDPGMELHLIHYSYGVNSTEKGDLSSESTVSRIRTEHFPLTLESARPSHTSQYLCASSESRVTDTQYFGPGTRLTVL.

The chain has TRBV27 and TRBJ1-1; maybe TRBD1 (5 bases). The CDR3 contains 15 residues. Trimming took 2 bases from V and 3 from J, leaving 13 bases between them. Looked up from germline, CDR1 is MNHEY and CDR2 is SMNVEV (reference sequence). The CDR3 sequence is CASSLESGAHTEAFF. CDR3 nucleotide sequence: TGTGCCAGCAGTTTAGAGAGTGGGGCACACACTGAAGCTTTCTTT.

The chain has TRBV5-1 and TRBJ2-2; D remains unclear. From germline, CDR1 is SGHRS and CDR2 YFSETQ. Trimming left V 0 bases short and J 3 bases short, with 12 bases between. This CDR3 has 16 amino acids. In DNA, the CDR3 is TGCGCCAGCAGCTTGGCAGCTAATGGCGACACCGGGGAGCTGTTTTTT. It codes for CASSLAANGDTGELFF.

This rearrangement joins TRBV4-2 to TRBJ2-7, with D hard to call. Germline V CDR1 and CDR2: LGHNA, YNFKEQ. This CDR3 spans 16 amino acids. Trimming left V 0 bases short and J 2 bases short, with 14 bases between. DNA of the CDR3: TGTGCCAGCAGCCAAGAGGGGTCTGAAGCGACCTACGAGCAGTACTTC. This gives the protein CASSQEGSEATYEQYF.

The rearrangement uses TRBV5-1 and TRBJ1-1, with TRBD1 identical over 7 bases. The ends lost 3 bases at V and 6 bases at J; junction bases unmatched: 11. CDR3 size: 15 residues. Germline CDR1 SGHRS, CDR2 YFSETQ. This CDR3 reads CASSSGTVLGAEAFF. The CDR3 DNA is TGCGCCAGCAGCTCGGGGACAGTTCTGGGAGCTGAAGCTTTCTTT.

The genes are TRBV5-1 and TRBJ2-5; D perhaps matches TRBD1 (6 bases). The J call is uncertain, as TRBJ2-7 better fits the DNA end. Germline assignment: CDR1 SGHRS and CDR2 YFSETQ. The CDR3 extends over 13 amino acids. The CDR3 sequence: CASSSTGDYEQYF. The CDR3 DNA follows: TGCGCCAGCAGCTCGACAGGAGACTACGAGCAGTACTTC.

V is TRBV7-6 and J is TRBJ2-6; D is possibly TRBD1 (6 bases). Germline CDR1 is SGHVS and CDR2 is FNYEAQ. V lost 3 bases, J lost 4 bases, and 10 bases lay in between. This CDR3 has 15 amino acids. The CDR3 is CASSFRGRGANVLTF. The CDR3 DNA reads as TGTGCCAGCAGCTTCAGGGGCCGAGGGGCCAACGTCCTGACTTTC.

The count of this clone is one. CDR3 coding DNA: TGTGCCAGCAATAGACAGGCTGGAAACACCATATATTTT. It codes for CASNRQAGNTIYF. The V gene is TRBV9, the J gene TRBJ1-3; D is possibly TRBD1 (6 bases). Germline V CDR1 and CDR2: SGDLS, YYNGEE. The CDR3 is made up of 13 amino acids. Trimming left V 6 bases short and J 2 bases short, with 9 bases between.

The chain links TRBV4-1 to TRBJ2-1; TRBD2 matches at 11 bases. Germline V gene data show CDR1 as MGHRA and CDR2 as YSYEKL. J lost 8 bases, V lost 4 bases, and 10 bases had no gene match. This CDR3 contains 16 residues. In nucleotides, the CDR3 is TGCGCCAGCAGCCGACCCACTAGCGGGAGCGGAGATGAGCAGTTCTTC. Its protein product is CASSRPTSGSGDEQFF.

This chain uses TRBV7-9 with TRBJ1-1, with D unresolved. The CDR3 has 11 amino acids. The germline V and J ends were trimmed by 6 bases and 6 bases, with 8 bases remaining between them. CDR1 SEHNR and CDR2 FQNEAQ come from the germline V gene (reference sequence). The DNA of the CDR3 is TGTGCCAGCAGATCCGACCCTGAAGCTTTCTTT. Its translation is CASRSDPEAFF. The entire variable domain, with the rest obtained from reference TRBV7-9 and TRBJ1-1, is as follows: DTGVSQNPRHKITKRGQNVTFRCDPISEHNRLYWYRQTLGQGPEFLTYFQNEAQLEKSRLLSDRFSAERPKGSFSTLEIQRTEQGDSAMYLCASRSDPEAFFGQGTRLTVV.

The rearrangement uses TRBV7-9 and TRBJ2-7, with 7 bases matching TRBD2. Germline-derived CDR1 and CDR2 are SEHNR and FQNEAQ (reference sequence). With V trimmed by 4 bases and J by 1 base, 13 bases remained unmatched. The CDR3 spans 17 residues. For the CDR3, the DNA is TGTGCCAGCAGCTCGAAGTTAGCGGGTCCCAGTTCCTACGAGCAGTACTTC. Translating it yields CASSSKLAGPSSYEQYF. The full variable domain, with the rest looked up from reference TRBV7-9 and TRBJ2-7, is DTGVSQNPRHKITKRGQNVTFRCDPISEHNRLYWYRQTLGQGPEFLTYFQNEAQLEKSRLLSDRFSAERPKGSFSTLEIQRTEQGDSAMYLCASSSKLAGPSSYEQYFGPGTRLTVT.

CDR3 amino acids: CASSRGLAGVDTQYF. The DNA for the CDR3 is TGTGCCAGCAGTCGAGGACTAGCGGGAGTCGATACGCAGTATTTT. The V gene is TRBV6-4, the J gene TRBJ2-3; 13 bases line up with TRBD2. With 5 bases clipped from V and 6 bases from J, the junction kept 5 bases outside the gene matches. This CDR3 has 15 residues. Germline lookup yields CDR1 MRHNA and CDR2 SNTAGT.

The chain carries TRBV4-1 and TRBJ1-1; D is unresolved. The V end lost 2 bases, the J end lost 0 bases, and 10 bases lay between the germline ends. CDR3 size: 15 residues. Germline V gene data show CDR1 as MGHRA and CDR2 as YSYEKL. CDR3 region: CASSQYYNLNTEAFF. CDR3 in DNA: TGCGCCAGCAGCCAATACTACAATTTGAACACTGAAGCTTTCTTT.

The chain combines TRBV4-1 with TRBJ2-1; D not resolved. Germline V CDR1 and CDR2: MGHRA, YSYEKL. The CDR3 has 18 amino acids. The germline V and J ends were trimmed by 2 bases and 1 base, with 18 bases remaining between them. CDR3 amino acids: CASSQPPVGPLSYNEQFF. The CDR3 DNA is TGCGCCAGCAGCCAACCCCCGGTAGGCCCCTTATCCTACAATGAGCAGTTCTTC.

The rearrangement links TRBV4-2 to TRBJ2-2; the D is unclear. The CDR3 has 15 residues. Germline V gene sequence: CDR1 LGHNA, CDR2 YNFKEQ. The V end was cut by 0 bases, the J end by 3 bases, with 8 bases between. The CDR3 loop is CASSQEGLYTGELFF. Here the CDR3 DNA reads TGTGCCAGCAGCCAAGAGGGGTTATACACCGGGGAGCTGTTTTTT.